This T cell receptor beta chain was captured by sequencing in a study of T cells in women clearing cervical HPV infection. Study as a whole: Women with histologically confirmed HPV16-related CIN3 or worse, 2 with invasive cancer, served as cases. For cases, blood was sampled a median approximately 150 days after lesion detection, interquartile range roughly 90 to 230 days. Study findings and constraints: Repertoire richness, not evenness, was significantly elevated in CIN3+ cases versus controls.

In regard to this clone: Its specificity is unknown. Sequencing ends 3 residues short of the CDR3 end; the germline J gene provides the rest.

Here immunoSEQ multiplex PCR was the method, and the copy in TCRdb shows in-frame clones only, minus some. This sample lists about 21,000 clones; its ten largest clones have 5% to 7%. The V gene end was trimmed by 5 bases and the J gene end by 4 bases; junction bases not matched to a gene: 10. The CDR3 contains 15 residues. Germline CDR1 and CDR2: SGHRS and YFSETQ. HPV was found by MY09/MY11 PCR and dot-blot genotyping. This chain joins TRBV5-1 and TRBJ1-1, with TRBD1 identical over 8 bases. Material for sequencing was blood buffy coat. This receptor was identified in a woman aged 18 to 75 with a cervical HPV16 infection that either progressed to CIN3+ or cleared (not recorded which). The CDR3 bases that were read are TGCGCCAGCAGTTACGGGACAGGAGTGATCACTGAA. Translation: CASSYGTGVITE. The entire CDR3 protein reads CASSYGTGVITEAFF.